This T cell receptor (beta chain) was observed in a study of a mutant IDH1 vaccine in newly diagnosed glioma. This sample's time point: week 47, end of study. Vaccination used 300 ug of mutant IDH1 20-mer peptide per dose, with topical imiquimod. Every donor had a new WHO grade 3 or 4 astrocytoma that was IDH1-mutant, with loss of nuclear ATRX. Sequencing used immunoSEQ multiplex PCR; TCRdb keeps in-frame clones, though not all of them. The sample contains 77,000 or so clones, 81% of which appear only once. In the case of this clone: Its specificity is unknown.

The sequenced sample was PBMCs, obtained from a glioma patient whose treatment included an IDH1 peptide vaccine. The source is a man aged 35 to 55 with glioma.

Written as DNA, the CDR3 is TGCGCCAGCAGCTCCTCCCCGGGGGAGACCCAGTACTTC. Its protein product is CASSSSPGETQYF. The chain carries TRBV5-1 and TRBJ2-5, with D perhaps TRBD2 (5 bases). The CDR3 runs to 13 residues. CDR1 and CDR2 (germline): SGHRS, YFSETQ. The V gene lost 3 bases and the J gene lost 5 bases, with 11 bases spanning the gap.